The rows below give T cell receptor beta chains drawn from one sample of a study of T cells in Graves' hyperthyroidism and ophthalmopathy. TCRdb ran MiXCR on the multiplex PCR reads and lists one entry per CDR3 protein. The data contain more than 350,000 distinct CDR3 sequences, more than 12% of them singletons. Source material: blood. The receptor source for this set is a woman aged 25-40 years with Graves' hyperthyroidism. The CDR3 runs from the conserved cysteine through the conserved F or W. D genes are given only for firm matches. Size values are once, few and many counts, or a class for expanded clones, and some rows have none.

v_gene	j_gene	abundance	d_gene	CDR3nt	CDR3aa
TRBV12-3/TRBV12-4	TRBJ2-5	many	TRBD1	TGTGCCAGCAGTTCACGACAGGGTTGGGAGACCCAGTACTTC	CASSSRQGWETQYF
TRBV30	TRBJ2-7	few	TRBD2	TGTGCCTGGAGTTCCGGACTAGCGGGATCCTACGAGCAGTACTTC	CAWSSGLAGSYEQYF
TRBV20-1	TRBJ2-7	many	-	TGCAGTGCTTATCGGGTGGCGAACCCGACCTACGAGCAGTACTTC	CSAYRVANPTYEQYF
TRBV7-2	TRBJ1-5	many	-	TGTGCCAGCAGCTCAGACAGATATCAGCCCCAGCATTTT	CASSSDRYQPQHF
TRBV19	TRBJ2-7	few	-	TGTGCCAGTAGTATACAGGTTTCCCACGAGCAGTACTTC	CASSIQVSHEQYF
TRBV10-2	TRBJ2-2	few	-	TGCGCCACCAACCTCCTAGACACCGGGGAGCTGTTTTTT	CATNLLDTGELFF
TRBV6-1	TRBJ2-1	many	TRBD2	TGTGCCAGCCGGGCGGTTAGCGGGAGTGTAGGGGCCTACAATGAGCAGTTCTTC	CASRAVSGSVGAYNEQFF
TRBV9	TRBJ2-3	-	TRBD1	TGTGCCAGCAGCGTAGGACAGGGGAATCGAGATACGCAGTATTTT	CASSVGQGNRDTQYF
TRBV4-2	TRBJ2-7	few	-	TGTGCCAGCAGCCAAGAAGTTTGGGGTCGCTACGAGCAGTACTTC	CASSQEVWGRYEQYF
TRBV28	TRBJ2-7	many	TRBD1	TGTGCCAGCAGTTTAAGGTTCGGGGGGGGACAGGGGAGCTACGAGCAGTACTTC	CASSLRFGGGQGSYEQYF
TRBV7-3	TRBJ1-6	-	-	TGTGCCAGCAGCTTAAGAGGGGGAAGTAACTCACCCCTCCACTTT	CASSLRGGSNSPLHF
TRBV28	TRBJ2-1	many	TRBD2	TGTGCCAGCAGCCCCGGCGGCGGGAGTTTCTACAATGAGCAGTTCTTC	CASSPGGGSFYNEQFF
TRBV4-2	TRBJ1-6	few	TRBD1	TGTGCCAGCAGCCAAACTGGACAGGGGGGCTCACCCCTCCACTTT	CASSQTGQGGSPLHF
TRBV11-2	TRBJ2-1	many	-	TGTGCCAGCAGTTATAACGACCTCAATGAGCAGTTCTTC	CASSYNDLNEQFF
TRBV12-3/TRBV12-4	TRBJ2-5	many	-	TGTGCCAGCCTCGGGAGTTCGGTAGAGACCCAGTACTTC	CASLGSSVETQYF
TRBV12-3/TRBV12-4	TRBJ2-7	many	TRBD1	TGTGCCAGCAGTCTACAGGGGGCTACCACTTACGAGCAGTACTTC	CASSLQGATTYEQYF
TRBV28	TRBJ2-5	many	TRBD1	TGTGCCAGCAGTTCTAACGCCGCGGACAGGGGAAGGGAGACCCAGTACTTC	CASSSNAADRGRETQYF
TRBV10-1	TRBJ2-3	-	TRBD2	TGCGCCAGCAGTCCGACTAGCGGGAGGCTGACAGATACGCAGTATTTT	CASSPTSGRLTDTQYF
TRBV4-1	TRBJ1-1	-	-	TGCGCCAGCAGCCTGACAGGACAAGGGGAAGCTTTCTTT	CASSLTGQGEAFF
TRBV5-4	TRBJ2-2	few	-	TGTGCCAGCAGCCCAAGGTCTAGTCACGACGGGGAGCTGTTTTTT	CASSPRSSHDGELFF
TRBV5-1	TRBJ2-4	many	TRBD2	TGCGCCAGCAGCTTGGGTTCGAGGGCGGGAGGGCCTGAAAACATTCAGTACTTC	CASSLGSRAGGPENIQYF
TRBV6-2/TRBV6-3	TRBJ1-6	-	-	TGTGCCAGCAGTTACAGAGGGGGTGATAGTTCACCCCTCCACTTT	CASSYRGGDSSPLHF
TRBV6-1	TRBJ2-7	-	TRBD2	TGTGCCAGCAGTCCGACTAGCGGGAGGCCCTCCTACGAGCAGTACTTC	CASSPTSGRPSYEQYF
TRBV24-1	TRBJ1-4	-	-	TGTGCCACCAGTGATTTTTCTTCAGGGAATGAAAAACTGTTTTTT	CATSDFSSGNEKLFF
TRBV7-2	TRBJ2-7	many	TRBD2	TGTGCCAGCAGCCGACTTCCGGGACTAGCGGGACTCCCGACCGGGGAGCAGTACTTC	CASSRLPGLAGLPTGEQYF
TRBV9	TRBJ2-1	few	TRBD2	TGTGCCAGCAGCGCTAGCGGGGTTACCTACAATGAGCAGTTCTTC	CASSASGVTYNEQFF
TRBV6-1	TRBJ2-1	-	TRBD2	TGTGCCAGCACGGGACTAGCCTCGGATTTTGAGCAGTTCTTC	CASTGLASDFEQFF
TRBV3-1	TRBJ1-6	many	-	TGTGCCAGCAGCCAAGATCGGGGGGGACAACCTTCACCCCTCCACTTT	CASSQDRGGQPSPLHF
TRBV25-1	TRBJ1-6	-	-	TGTGCCAGCAGTCTGCCAGGACCAGCGACAGGTTCACCCCTCCACTTT	CASSLPGPATGSPLHF
TRBV29-1	TRBJ1-1	many	-	TGCAGCGTTGATGGGTCCCCTGGAACTGAAGCTTTCTTT	CSVDGSPGTEAFF
TRBV5-1	TRBJ2-3	many	TRBD2	TGCGCCAGCAGCTCCGGGACTAGCGGGAGTTTGACAGATACGCAGTATTTT	CASSSGTSGSLTDTQYF
TRBV5-1	TRBJ2-5	-	TRBD1	TGCGCCAGCAGGGGGACAGGGGACCAAGAGACCCAGTACTTC	CASRGTGDQETQYF
TRBV24-1	TRBJ2-3	few	TRBD2	TGTGCCACCAGTGTTGGCGGGAGCGATACGCAGTATTTT	CATSVGGSDTQYF
TRBV24-1	TRBJ2-1	-	TRBD2	TGTGCCACCAGTGAAGCGCGGGAGGGCTCCAATGAGCAGTTCTTC	CATSEAREGSNEQFF
TRBV19	TRBJ2-7	-	-	TGTGCCAGTAGTTTAAACACAGGGTACGAGCAGTACTTC	CASSLNTGYEQYF
TRBV2	TRBJ2-3	many	-	TGTGCCAGCAGGTTACGGGAGAGCACAGATACGCAGTATTTT	CASRLRESTDTQYF